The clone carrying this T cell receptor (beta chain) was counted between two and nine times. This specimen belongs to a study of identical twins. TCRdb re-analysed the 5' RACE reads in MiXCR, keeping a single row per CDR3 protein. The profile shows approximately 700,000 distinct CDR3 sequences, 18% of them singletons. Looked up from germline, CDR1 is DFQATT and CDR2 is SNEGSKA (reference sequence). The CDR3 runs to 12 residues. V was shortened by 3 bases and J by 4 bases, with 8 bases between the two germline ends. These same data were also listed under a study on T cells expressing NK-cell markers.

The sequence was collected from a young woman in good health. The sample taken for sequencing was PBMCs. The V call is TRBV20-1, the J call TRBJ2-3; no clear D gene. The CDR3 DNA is TGCAGTGCTAGTATAGCCGCAGATACGCAGTATTTT. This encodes CSASIAADTQYF.